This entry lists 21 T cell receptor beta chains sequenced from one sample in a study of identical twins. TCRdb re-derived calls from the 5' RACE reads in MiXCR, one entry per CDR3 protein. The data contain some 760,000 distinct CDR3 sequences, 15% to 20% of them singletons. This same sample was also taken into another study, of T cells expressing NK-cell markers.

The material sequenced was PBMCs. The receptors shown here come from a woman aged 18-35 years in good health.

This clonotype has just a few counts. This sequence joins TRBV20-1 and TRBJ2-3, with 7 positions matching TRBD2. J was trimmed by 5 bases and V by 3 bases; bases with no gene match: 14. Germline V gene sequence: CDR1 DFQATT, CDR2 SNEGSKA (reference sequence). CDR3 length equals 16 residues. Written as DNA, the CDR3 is TGCAGTGCTAGTTCGCGCCAGCGGGGCGGTAGAGATACGCAGTATTTT. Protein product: CSASSRQRGGRDTQYF.

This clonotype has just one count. In DNA, the CDR3 is TGCAGTGCTAGAGATTATTTTCGCGGGGGGATCGCAGATACGCAGTATTTT. It codes for CSARDYFRGGIADTQYF. The chain combines TRBV20-1 with TRBJ2-3, with 8 bases identical to TRBD2. V shed 0 bases, J shed 4 bases, and the junction held 12 bases outside the gene matches. The germline V gene has CDR1 DFQATT and CDR2 SNEGSKA (reference sequence). This CDR3 spans 17 amino acids.

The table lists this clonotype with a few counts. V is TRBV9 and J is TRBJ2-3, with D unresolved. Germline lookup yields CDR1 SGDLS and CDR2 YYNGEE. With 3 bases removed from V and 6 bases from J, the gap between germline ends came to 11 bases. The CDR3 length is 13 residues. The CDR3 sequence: CASSASPSDTQYF. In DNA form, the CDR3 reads TGTGCCAGCAGCGCCTCCCCATCCGATACGCAGTATTTT.

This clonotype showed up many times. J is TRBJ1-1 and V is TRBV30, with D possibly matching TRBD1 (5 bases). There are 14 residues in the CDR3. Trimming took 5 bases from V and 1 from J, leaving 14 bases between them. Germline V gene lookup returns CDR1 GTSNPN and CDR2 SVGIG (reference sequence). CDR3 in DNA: TGTGCCTGGGACATGGGACTCTCGAACACTGAAGCTTTCTTT. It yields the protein CAWDMGLSNTEAFF.

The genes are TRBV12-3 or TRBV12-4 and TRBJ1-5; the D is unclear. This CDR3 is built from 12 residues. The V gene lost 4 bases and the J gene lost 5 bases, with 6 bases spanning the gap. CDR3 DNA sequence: TGTGCCAGCAGTTCACCTTATCAGCCCCAGCATTTT. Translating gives CASSSPYQPQHF.

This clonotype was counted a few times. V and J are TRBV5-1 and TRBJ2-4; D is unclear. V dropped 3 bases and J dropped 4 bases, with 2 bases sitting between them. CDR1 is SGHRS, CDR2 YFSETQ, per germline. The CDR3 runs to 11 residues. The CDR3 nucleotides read TGCGCCAGCAGCTCTAAAAACATTCAGTACTTC. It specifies CASSSKNIQYF.

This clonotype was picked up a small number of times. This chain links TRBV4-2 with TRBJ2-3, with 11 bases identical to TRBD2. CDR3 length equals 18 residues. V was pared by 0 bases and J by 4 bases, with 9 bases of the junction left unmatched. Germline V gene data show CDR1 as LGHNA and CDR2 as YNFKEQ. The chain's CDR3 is CASSQDRVSGGVSDTQYF. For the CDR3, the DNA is TGTGCCAGCAGCCAAGATCGGGTTAGCGGGGGGGTGTCAGATACGCAGTATTTT.

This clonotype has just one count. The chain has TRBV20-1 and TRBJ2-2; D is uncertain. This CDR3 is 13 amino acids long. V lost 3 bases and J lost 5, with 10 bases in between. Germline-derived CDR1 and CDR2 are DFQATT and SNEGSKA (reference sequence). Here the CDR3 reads CSASPPSTGELFF. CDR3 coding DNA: TGCAGTGCTAGCCCCCCGTCGACCGGGGAGCTGTTTTTT.

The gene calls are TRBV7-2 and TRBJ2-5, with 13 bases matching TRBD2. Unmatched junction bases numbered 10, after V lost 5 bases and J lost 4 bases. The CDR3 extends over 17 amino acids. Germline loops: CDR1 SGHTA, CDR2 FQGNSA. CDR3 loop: CASSLGTSGVLRETQYF. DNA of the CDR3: TGTGCCAGCAGCCTTGGGACTAGCGGGGTCCTTAGAGAGACCCAGTACTTC.

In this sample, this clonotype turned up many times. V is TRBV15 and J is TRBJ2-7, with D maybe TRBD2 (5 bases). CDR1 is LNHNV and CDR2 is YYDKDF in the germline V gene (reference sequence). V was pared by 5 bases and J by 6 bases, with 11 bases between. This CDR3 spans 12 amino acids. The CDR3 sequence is CATSPPRGEQYF. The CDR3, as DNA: TGTGCCACCAGCCCTCCTCGGGGCGAGCAGTACTTC.

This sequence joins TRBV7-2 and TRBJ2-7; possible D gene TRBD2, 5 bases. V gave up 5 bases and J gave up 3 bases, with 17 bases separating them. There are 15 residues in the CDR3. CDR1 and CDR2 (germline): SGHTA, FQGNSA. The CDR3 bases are TGTGCCAGCAGCACTAGGGCGGGTAACAACTACGAGCAGTACTTC. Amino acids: CASSTRAGNNYEQYF.

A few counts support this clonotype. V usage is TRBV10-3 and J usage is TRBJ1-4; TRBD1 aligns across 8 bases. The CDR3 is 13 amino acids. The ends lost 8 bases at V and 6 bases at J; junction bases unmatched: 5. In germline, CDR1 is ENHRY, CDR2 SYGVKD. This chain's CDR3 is CAISLDRDEKLFF. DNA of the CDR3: TGTGCCATCTCCCTGGACAGGGATGAAAAACTGTTTTTT.

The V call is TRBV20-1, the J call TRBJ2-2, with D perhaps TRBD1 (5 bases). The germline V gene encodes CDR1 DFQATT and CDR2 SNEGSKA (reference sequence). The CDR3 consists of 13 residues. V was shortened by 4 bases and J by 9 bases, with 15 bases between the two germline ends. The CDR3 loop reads CSATIGLGRELFF. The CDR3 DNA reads TGCAGTGCTACGATAGGGTTGGGGCGGGAGCTGTTTTTT.

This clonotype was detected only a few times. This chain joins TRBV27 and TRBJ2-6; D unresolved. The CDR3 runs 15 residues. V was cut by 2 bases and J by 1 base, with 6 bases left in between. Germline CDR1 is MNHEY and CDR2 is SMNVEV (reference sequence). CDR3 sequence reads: CASSLKPSGANVLTF. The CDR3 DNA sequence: TGTGCCAGCAGTTTAAAGCCTTCTGGGGCCAACGTCCTGACTTTC.

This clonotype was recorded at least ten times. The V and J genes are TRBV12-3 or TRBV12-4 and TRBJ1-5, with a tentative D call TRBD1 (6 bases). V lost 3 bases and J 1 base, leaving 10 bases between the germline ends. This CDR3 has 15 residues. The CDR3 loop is CASSFGRGSNQPQHF. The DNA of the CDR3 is TGTGCCAGCAGTTTCGGCAGGGGAAGCAATCAGCCCCAGCATTTT.

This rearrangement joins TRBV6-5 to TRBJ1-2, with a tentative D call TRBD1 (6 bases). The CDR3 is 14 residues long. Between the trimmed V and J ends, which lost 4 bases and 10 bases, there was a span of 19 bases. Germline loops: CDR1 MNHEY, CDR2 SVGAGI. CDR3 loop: CASSSPGRGVSYTF. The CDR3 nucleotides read TGTGCCAGCAGTTCCCCGGGCAGGGGCGTTTCCTACACCTTC.

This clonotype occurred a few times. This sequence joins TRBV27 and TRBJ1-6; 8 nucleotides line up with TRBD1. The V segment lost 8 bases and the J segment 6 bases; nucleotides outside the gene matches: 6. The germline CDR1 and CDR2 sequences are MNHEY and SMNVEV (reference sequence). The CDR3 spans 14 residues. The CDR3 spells CASRSTGGNSPLHF. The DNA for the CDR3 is TGTGCCAGCCGGAGTACAGGGGGTAATTCACCCCTCCACTTT.

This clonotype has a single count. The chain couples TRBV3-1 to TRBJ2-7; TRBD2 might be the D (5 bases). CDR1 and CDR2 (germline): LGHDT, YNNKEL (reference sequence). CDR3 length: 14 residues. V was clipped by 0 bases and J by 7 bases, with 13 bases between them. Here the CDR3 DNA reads TGTGCCAGCAGCCAAGATGGTCCACGGGGAGAGCAGTACTTC. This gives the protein CASSQDGPRGEQYF.

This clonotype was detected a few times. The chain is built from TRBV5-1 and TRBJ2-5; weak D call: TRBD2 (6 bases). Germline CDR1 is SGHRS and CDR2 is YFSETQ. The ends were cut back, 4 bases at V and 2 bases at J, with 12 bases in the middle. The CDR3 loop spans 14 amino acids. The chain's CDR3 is CASSTGTLQETQYF. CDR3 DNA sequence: TGCGCCAGCAGCACCGGGACTTTACAAGAGACCCAGTACTTC.

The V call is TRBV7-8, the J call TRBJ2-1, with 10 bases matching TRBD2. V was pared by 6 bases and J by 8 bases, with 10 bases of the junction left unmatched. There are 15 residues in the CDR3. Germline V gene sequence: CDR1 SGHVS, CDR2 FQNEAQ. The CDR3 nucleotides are TGTGCCAGCAGGCCCGCCCTAGCGGGAGTGCATGAGCAGTTCTTC. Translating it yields CASRPALAGVHEQFF.

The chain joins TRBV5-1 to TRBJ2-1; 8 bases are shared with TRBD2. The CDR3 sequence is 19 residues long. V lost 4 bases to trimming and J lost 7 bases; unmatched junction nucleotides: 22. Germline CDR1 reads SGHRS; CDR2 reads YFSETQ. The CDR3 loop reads CASSLGVRGAYIPGNEQFF. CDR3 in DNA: TGCGCCAGCAGCCTGGGAGTGCGGGGGGCCTACATCCCTGGGAATGAGCAGTTCTTC.